Below, 15 T cell receptor beta chains from the same sample are listed, as sequenced in a study of T-cell memory formation after mild COVID-19. TCRdb used MiXCR to reprocess the 5' RACE reads, holding one entry per CDR3 protein. The table lists approximately 350,000 distinct CDR3 sequences, 10% to 15% of them singletons. The sample comprised PBMCs or a T cell subset sorted from them (not recorded which). The receptors derive from a man between 18 and 29 years old who had mild COVID-19 (a few samples of this study predate the infection). Cell type and time point are not known.

This clonotype was seen only a few times. Here the CDR3 reads CASVKRGGPNEQFF. The CDR3 DNA reads as TGTGCCAGTGTAAAGCGGGGGGGCCCGAATGAGCAGTTCTTC. This rearrangement joins TRBV7-3 to TRBJ2-1, with TRBD2 identical over 10 bases. V trimming: 9 bases; J trimming: 7 bases; junction bases outside the gene matches: 9. CDR3 length: 14 residues. CDR1 SGHTA and CDR2 FQGTGA come from the germline V gene. The full variable domain, rest sourced from reference TRBV7-3 and TRBJ2-1, is GAGVSQTPSNKVTEKGKYVELRCDPISGHTALYWYRQSLGQGPEFLIYFQGTGAADDSGLPNDRFFAVRPEGSVSTLKIQRTERGDSAVYLCASVKRGGPNEQFFGPGTRLTVL.

This clonotype has just a few counts. The rearrangement uses TRBV5-5 and TRBJ2-5, with a possible D match to TRBD1 (5 bases). V lost 7 bases and J 7 bases, leaving 20 bases between the germline ends. Germline V gene lookup returns CDR1 SGHKS and CDR2 YYEKEE (reference sequence). CDR3 length: 14 residues. CDR3 region: CASESRWGSGTQYF. The CDR3 DNA reads as TGTGCCAGCGAGTCCCGATGGGGCTCAGGGACCCAGTACTTC.

This clonotype was detected once. The rearrangement links TRBV7-2 to TRBJ1-2; D may be TRBD1 (6 bases). This CDR3 region has 16 residues. The germline CDR1 and CDR2 sequences are SGHTA and FQGNSA. With 5 bases removed from V and 6 bases from J, the gap between germline ends came to 22 bases. CDR3 residues: CASSTYPLQGKDGYTF. The CDR3 coding sequence is TGTGCCAGCAGCACCTACCCCCTACAGGGTAAAGATGGCTACACCTTC.

This rearrangement joins TRBV5-5 to TRBJ2-5, with no clear D. The germline gives CDR1 SGHKS, CDR2 YYEKEE (reference sequence). This CDR3 comprises 13 residues. Trimming cost V 5 bases and J 5 bases, with 13 bases left between them. The CDR3 is CASSPDTLETQYF. CDR3 in DNA: TGTGCCAGCAGTCCCGACACGTTGGAGACCCAGTACTTC. The full variable domain, with the rest looked up from reference TRBV5-5 and TRBJ2-5, is DAGVTQSPTHLIKTRGQQVTLRCSPISGHKSVSWYQQVLGQGPQFIFQYYEKEERGRGNFPDRFSARQFPNYSSELNVNALLLGDSALYLCASSPDTLETQYFGPGTRLLVL.

The sample holds many counts of this clonotype. V is TRBV5-4 and J is TRBJ2-5; D possibly corresponds to TRBD2 (6 bases). The V and J ends lost 2 bases and 5 bases respectively, with 10 bases between them. CDR3 length: 13 residues. Germline CDR1 and CDR2: SGHNT and YYREEE (reference sequence). The CDR3 sequence is CASSFGGSETQYF. The CDR3, as DNA: TGTGCCAGCAGCTTCGGAGGGTCGGAGACCCAGTACTTC.

V and J are TRBV20-1 and TRBJ1-3, with 10 bases identical to TRBD1. Germline V gives CDR1 DFQATT, CDR2 SNEGSKA (reference sequence). The CDR3 has 14 amino acids. V lost 5 bases to trimming and J lost 4 bases; unmatched junction nucleotides: 5. The CDR3 DNA is TGCAGTGCTCGACAGGGGGCGCTGGGAAACACCATATATTTT. It translates to CSARQGALGNTIYF.

The chain carries TRBV5-1 and TRBJ2-3; D might be TRBD1 (5 bases). The CDR3 totals 16 residues. V was pared by 3 bases and J by 0 bases, with 14 bases between. CDR1 and CDR2 from the germline V gene are SGHRS and YFSETQ. This CDR3 is CASSYSTVTSTDTQYF. The CDR3 nucleotides are TGCGCCAGCAGCTATTCGACAGTTACTAGCACAGATACGCAGTATTTT. The full variable domain, its missing parts supplied by reference TRBV5-1 and TRBJ2-3, is KAGVTQTPRYLIKTRGQQVTLSCSPISGHRSVSWYQQTPGQGLQFLFEYFSETQRNKGNFPGRFSGRQFSNSRSEMNVSTLELGDSALYLCASSYSTVTSTDTQYFGPGTRLTVL.

There are a few counts of this clonotype. This sequence joins TRBV9 and TRBJ1-2; D possibly corresponds to TRBD1 (5 bases). The CDR3 totals 16 residues. Germline lookup yields CDR1 SGDLS and CDR2 YYNGEE. V dropped 4 bases and J dropped 8 bases, with 24 bases sitting between them. The CDR3 region has the DNA TGTGCCAGCAGCTTTGGGGACCGGCAGCGTCACGAGGGCTACACCTTC. Amino acid sequence: CASSFGDRQRHEGYTF.

This clonotype was seen a few times. The chain has TRBV7-2 and TRBJ2-5; TRBD2 aligns across 13 bases. The V gene end was trimmed by 5 bases and the J gene end by 3 bases; junction bases not matched to a gene: 6. CDR1 is SGHTA and CDR2 is FQGNSA in the germline V gene. The length of the CDR3 is 16 residues. The CDR3 protein is CASSMTSGGPEETQYF. CDR3 in DNA: TGTGCCAGCAGCATGACTAGCGGGGGGCCAGAAGAGACCCAGTACTTC.

The chain employs TRBV2 and TRBJ2-3; D is unresolved. The germline gives CDR1 SNHLY, CDR2 FYNNEI. This CDR3 spans 10 amino acids. V was pared by 8 bases and J by 5 bases, with 5 bases between. The DNA for the CDR3 is TGTGCCAGCGCTGTAGATACGCAGTATTTT. It is translated as CASAVDTQYF. The whole variable domain, remainder taken from reference TRBV2 and TRBJ2-3, is EPEVTQTPSHQVTQMGQEVILRCVPISNHLYFYWYRQILGQKVEFLVSFYNNEISEKSEIFDDQFSVERPDGSNFTLKIRSTKLEDSAMYFCASAVDTQYFGPGTRLTVL.

The rearrangement links TRBV5-1 to TRBJ2-3, with TRBD2 identical over 8 bases. The CDR3 length is 13 residues. Germline CDR1 SGHRS, CDR2 YFSETQ. Unmatched junction bases numbered 5, after V lost 7 bases and J lost 4 bases. The CDR3: CASHRGGSDTQYF. The CDR3 DNA follows: TGCGCCAGCCACCGGGGGGGCTCAGATACGCAGTATTTT.

Here the CDR3 reads CASSLGLAGGLAKNIQYF. CDR3 nucleotide sequence: TGTGCCAGCAGCCTAGGACTAGCGGGGGGACTAGCCAAAAACATTCAGTACTTC. The V and J genes are TRBV4-2 and TRBJ2-4; 14 nucleotides match TRBD2. Trimming cost V 4 bases and J 0 bases; bases outside gene matches: 5. Germline loops: CDR1 LGHNA, CDR2 YNFKEQ. This CDR3 is 18 amino acids long.

This clonotype occurred a few times. The rearrangement uses TRBV6-5 and TRBJ2-3; the D is unclear. The CDR3 is 15 residues long. CDR1 is MNHEY and CDR2 is SVGAGI in the germline V gene. Trimming cost V 0 bases and J 1 base, with 8 bases left between them. CDR3 in DNA: TGTGCCAGCAGTTACTCCTACGCGGGCACAGATACGCAGTATTTT. It specifies CASSYSYAGTDTQYF.

This clonotype was observed a few times. The chain employs TRBV5-1 and TRBJ2-5; 12 nucleotides agree with TRBD1. In germline, CDR1 is SGHRS, CDR2 YFSETQ. The CDR3 is 16 amino acids. Germline trimming cut 0 bases from V and 6 bases from J; bases unmatched to any gene: 6. CDR3 coding DNA: TGCGCCAGCAGCTTGGATAGGGGACAGGGGGCGAAGACCCAGTACTTC. Translated: CASSLDRGQGAKTQYF.

A few counts support this clonotype. The J gene is TRBJ1-2, the V gene TRBV7-9, with 7 bases fitting TRBD1. The CDR3 loop spans 13 amino acids. V gave up 5 bases and J gave up 5 bases; unmatched junction bases: 5. In germline, CDR1 is SEHNR, CDR2 FQNEAQ (reference sequence). CDR3 region: CASSARDSYGYTF. In DNA, the CDR3 is TGTGCCAGCAGCGCCCGGGACAGTTATGGCTACACCTTC.